Detailed here is one TCR beta chain. This clonotype was seen just once. Its antigen specificity is not known. There are no base qualities to consult, and no much larger clone falls within one base. Evidence from a single read is weak. This specimen's treatment or condition label, interpreted: roughly 10-day PBMC culture with coronavirus spike peptide pools or control peptides (ViraFEST assay). To expand antigen-specific T cells with peptide pools and then pick out the expanded clonotypes through TCR sequencing, the study relied on the ViraFEST assay. Positive SARS-CoV-2 PCR tests in the convalescent patients dated from March to December 2020, before Alpha, Beta and Delta variants emerged in the United States. Each well held two million PBMCs cultured with roughly 9.2 ug/ml peptide pools in IMDM containing roughly 4.7% human AB serum and about 10 IU/ml IL-2. On days 3 and 7, half of the culture medium was replaced with fresh IL-2-containing medium. CD4+ T cells were isolated after 10 days of culture through negative selection using the EasySep CD4+ T cell isolation kit. Ficoll-Paque Plus gradient centrifugation was used to isolate PBMCs from whole blood, and the isolated PBMCs were then either used fresh or cryopreserved at -140C. Triplicate wells were generally used for each culture condition.

This sample is part of a study of vaccination and CD4 T cells after COVID-19 (dated by TCRdb to 2022 to 2024). Regarding the study in general: Convalescent patients had a positive SARS-CoV-2 result on nasal swab PCR, and of these patients, fewer than ten had mild disease and one had severe disease. Post-COVID blood samples from convalescent patients were collected a median of approximately 93 days after diagnosis, with a range of about 35 to 180 days. In around 9 COVID-19 convalescent patients and a few infection-naive healthy vaccine recipients, researchers compared the spike-specific CD4+ TCR repertoire from before mRNA vaccination with the repertoire from after. The cultures were stimulated with overlapping spike peptide pools from SARS-CoV-2 and from the common cold coronaviruses HCoV-NL63, HCoV-OC43 and HCoV-229E. Post-vaccine blood samples were obtained a median of about 72 days after the second vaccine dose, with a range of roughly 13 to 250 days. As controls, cultures received a CEFX viral epitope pool (the positive control), an HIV-1 Nef peptide pool (the negative control), or no peptide at all. The convalescent cohort included six males and four females, with two Hispanic individuals, seven Caucasians, two Asians and one multiracial person. Each participant got two doses of either the Pfizer-BioNTech BNT162b2 vaccine (n=8) or the Moderna mRNA-1273 vaccine (n=2). General study outcomes and caveats: Although the median number of SARS-CoV-2-reactive clonotypes went up from around 19 after infection to some 40 after vaccination, the increase was not significant. The study included relatively few convalescent patients and did not analyze early timepoints after natural infection. Of the vaccine-specific clones found in convalescent patients, nearly all (304 of 307) were mono-reactive for SARS-CoV-2 spike instead of being cross-reactive with common cold coronaviruses. Among convalescent patients, a median 86.3% of the SARS-CoV-2-reactive clones seen after vaccination appeared only after vaccination, which suggests priming specific to the vaccine.

The library was generated by PCR. At the Johns Hopkins FTIC core, DNA from the cultured CD4+ T cells underwent TCR sequencing with the Oncomine TCR Beta short-read assay. The QIAamp micro DNA kit was used to extract genomic DNA from the cultured CD4+ T cells. Oncomine TCR Beta libraries made from cultured CD4+ T cells were pooled using unique dual indexes and sequenced on an Illumina iSeq 100. Processing in the source paper ran as follows. Non-productive sequences were removed, and CDR3s that did not start with C, did not end with F or W, or were shorter than 7 amino acids were discarded. Antigen-specific clonotypes were identified using the MANAFEST web application through comparison of peptide-stimulated wells with reference and other culture wells. For a clone to be called positive, the clone needed an FDR below 0.05, an odds ratio above 5, and a productive frequency above 0.1% in at least two of three replicate wells. A clonotype was classed as cross-reactive if the clonotype showed significant expansion both in SARS-CoV-2 spike wells and in at least one common cold coronavirus spike condition. Similarity between CDR3 sequences was evaluated in R version 3.6.1 using Levenshtein distances (stringdist) and unrooted phylogenetic trees (ape). In-frame beta chains were kept once TCRdb had trimmed the public reads at Q25 with fastp and called clones with MiXCR. Each entry is one CDR3 protein sequence, shown with its most common DNA and genes. None of the V and J calls come from the authors' own analysis; TCRdb made them. The table for this sample lists 9,500 to 15,000 distinct CDR3 sequences; roughly 80% of them were counted only once. Together, the top ten hold approximately 10% of the sample.

The sequence came from a human donor who had recovered from COVID-19. What was sequenced was CD4+ T cells from blood, cultured in vitro.

The CDR3 region has the sequence CASGLGQGVYGYTF. The DNA sequence is given as TGTGCTAGTGGTTTGGGACAGGGAGTCTATGGCTACACCTTC. The chain is made from TRBV12-5 and TRBJ1-2, with TRBD1 matching 7 junction bases. V has 1 base trimmed and J has 4 bases trimmed; junction bases matching no gene number 3. From the cysteine through the phenylalanine, the CDR3 covers 14 amino acids. Left in the record is the CDR3 DNA by itself, 42 bases read in frame from the first base. The germline V gene provides CDR1 LGHNT and CDR2 FRNRAP.